This entry lists 9 T cell receptor beta chains sequenced from one sample in a study of T cells in Graves' hyperthyroidism and ophthalmopathy. Authors of the study amplified TCR beta CDR3 regions from RNA transcripts. In the first-round RT-PCR of the TCR CDR3, the HTBI primer set was used. One entry per CDR3 protein results from TCRdb running MiXCR on the multiplex PCR reads. The sample holds around 33,000 distinct CDR3 sequences, roughly 52% seen once. The sequenced sample was blood. Receptors were obtained from a woman in her 50s with Graves' hyperthyroidism that later progressed to Graves' ophthalmopathy.

Relative to its sample, this clonotype is medium-sized. CDR3 DNA: TGTGCCAGCAGAGACAGGGGGCCCTACGAGCAGTACTTC. This encodes CASRDRGPYEQYF. This chain links TRBV7-2 with TRBJ2-7, with 10 bases lining up with TRBD1. V was pared by 6 bases and J by 2 bases, with 1 base of the junction left unmatched. Germline CDR1 and CDR2: SGHTA and FQGNSA. The CDR3 is 13 amino acids.

J is TRBJ1-2 and V is TRBV11-3, with D uncertain. The CDR3 runs to 17 residues. Germline V gene data show CDR1 as SGHNT and CDR2 as YENEEA. Between the trimmed V and J ends, which lost 0 bases and 4 bases, there was a span of 18 bases. The CDR3 sequence: CASSLDRAGTPPYGYTF. The CDR3 DNA sequence: TGTGCCAGCAGCTTAGATCGGGCAGGAACCCCTCCCTATGGCTACACCTTC.

The chain joins TRBV7-3 to TRBJ2-7; 13 bases map to TRBD2. The ends lost 5 bases at V and 3 bases at J; junction bases unmatched: 7. This CDR3 is built from 16 residues. Germline CDR1 SGHTA, CDR2 FQGTGA. As DNA, the CDR3 is TGTGCCAGCAGCCCCGGGACTAGCGGGAATCTCTACGAGCAGTACTTC. Protein product: CASSPGTSGNLYEQYF.

Ten or more counts support this clonotype. This chain connects TRBV12-3 or TRBV12-4 to TRBJ2-1; D perhaps matches TRBD1 (5 bases). The CDR3 sequence is 13 residues long. Between the trimmed V and J ends, which lost 8 bases and 8 bases, there was a span of 16 bases. Here the CDR3 reads CASVTQQGDEQFF. DNA of the CDR3: TGTGCCAGCGTGACCCAGCAGGGTGATGAGCAGTTCTTC.

The rearrangement joins TRBV7-6 to TRBJ2-7; D is unclear. Germline V gene sequence: CDR1 SGHVS, CDR2 FNYEAQ. The V and J ends lost 5 bases and 5 bases respectively, with 16 bases between them. This CDR3 is built from 14 residues. The CDR3 coding sequence is TGTGCCAGCAGCCTATCTTTGGGATCGGACGAGCAGTACTTC. Residues: CASSLSLGSDEQYF.

In its sample, this clonotype ranks as medium-sized. This chain links TRBV7-9 with TRBJ1-2, with unresolved D. The CDR3 is 14 residues long. V was clipped by 7 bases and J by 5 bases, with 17 bases between them. The V gene's germline CDR1 is SEHNR and CDR2 FQNEAQ (reference sequence). This CDR3 reads CASNAAVVGYGYTF. CDR3 in DNA: TGTGCCAGCAACGCCGCGGTTGTTGGTTATGGCTACACCTTC. The full variable domain, in which reference TRBV7-9 and TRBJ1-2 provide the parts outside the CDR3, is DTGVSQNPRHKITKRGQNVTFRCDPISEHNRLYWYRQTLGQGPEFLTYFQNEAQLEKSRLLSDRFSAERPKGSFSTLEIQRTEQGDSAMYLCASNAAVVGYGYTFGSGTRLTVV.

Here the CDR3 reads CSAPSLGLAGASYEQYF. CDR3 nucleotides: TGCAGTGCCCCTAGCTTAGGACTAGCGGGAGCCTCCTACGAGCAGTACTTC. The chain links TRBV20-1 to TRBJ2-7; 13 bases are a match to TRBD2. The V and J ends lost 6 bases and 0 bases, in that order; junction bases with no gene match: 11. Germline values: CDR1 DFQATT, CDR2 SNEGSKA (reference sequence). This CDR3 is built from 17 residues.

This clonotype was recorded once. V usage is TRBV12-3 or TRBV12-4 and J usage is TRBJ2-3; 8 positions match TRBD2. The CDR3 sequence is 18 residues long. The trim removed 1 base at V and 2 bases at J, leaving 11 bases unmatched. The CDR3: CASSLVVGLAGPTDTQYF. CDR3 in DNA: TGTGCCAGCAGTTTAGTCGTCGGACTAGCAGGCCCCACAGATACGCAGTATTTT.

About this clonotype itself: Since no conserved phenylalanine or tryptophan closes the CDR3, a read error is the likely cause. This chain connects TRBV11-1 to TRBJ1-1; D unresolved. CDR1 SGHAT and CDR2 FQDESV come from the germline V gene (reference sequence). V dropped 5 bases and J dropped 1 base, with 11 bases sitting between them. This CDR3 is 14 amino acids long. Written as DNA, the CDR3 is TGTGCCAGCAGCCAAACAGCTCCGAACACTGAAGCTTTCTAT. Its translation is CASSQTAPNTEAFY.